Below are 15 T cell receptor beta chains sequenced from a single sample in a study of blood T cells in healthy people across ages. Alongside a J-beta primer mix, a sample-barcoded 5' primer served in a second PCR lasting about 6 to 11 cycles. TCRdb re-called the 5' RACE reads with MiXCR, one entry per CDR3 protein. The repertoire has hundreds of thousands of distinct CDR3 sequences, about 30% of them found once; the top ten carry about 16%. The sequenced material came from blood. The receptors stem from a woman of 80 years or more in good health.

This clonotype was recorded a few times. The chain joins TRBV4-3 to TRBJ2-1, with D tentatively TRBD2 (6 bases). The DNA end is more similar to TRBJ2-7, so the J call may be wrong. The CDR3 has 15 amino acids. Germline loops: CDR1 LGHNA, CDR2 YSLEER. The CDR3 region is CASSPVEGTYNEQYF. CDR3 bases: TGCGCCAGCAGCCCAGTGGAGGGGACCTACAATGAGCAGTACTTC.

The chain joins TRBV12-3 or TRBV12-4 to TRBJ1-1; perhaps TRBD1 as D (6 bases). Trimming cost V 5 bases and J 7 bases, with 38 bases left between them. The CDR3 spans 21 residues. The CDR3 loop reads CASSPKDRARSPTAPRHEAFF. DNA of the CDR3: TGTGCCAGCAGTCCTAAGGACAGAGCCCGATCGCCCACCGCCCCGCGCCATGAAGCTTTCTTT.

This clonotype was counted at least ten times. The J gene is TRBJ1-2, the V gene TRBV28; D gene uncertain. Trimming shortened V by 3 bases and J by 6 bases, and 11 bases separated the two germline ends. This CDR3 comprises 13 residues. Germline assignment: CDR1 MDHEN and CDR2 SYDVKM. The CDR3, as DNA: TGTGCCAGCAGTTTCTCGCGGTACCATGGCTACACCTTC. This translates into CASSFSRYHGYTF.

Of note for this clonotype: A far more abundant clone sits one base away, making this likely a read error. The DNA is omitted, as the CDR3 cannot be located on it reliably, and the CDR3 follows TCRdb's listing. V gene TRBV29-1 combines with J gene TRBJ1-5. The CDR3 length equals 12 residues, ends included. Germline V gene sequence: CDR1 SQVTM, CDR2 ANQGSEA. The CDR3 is CSVGGGNQPLHF.

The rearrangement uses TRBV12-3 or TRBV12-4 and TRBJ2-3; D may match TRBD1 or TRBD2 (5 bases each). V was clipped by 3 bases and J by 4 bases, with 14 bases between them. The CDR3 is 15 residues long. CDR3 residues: CASSLGEVGADTQYF. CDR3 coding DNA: TGTGCCAGCAGTTTGGGGGAAGTGGGCGCAGATACGCAGTATTTT.

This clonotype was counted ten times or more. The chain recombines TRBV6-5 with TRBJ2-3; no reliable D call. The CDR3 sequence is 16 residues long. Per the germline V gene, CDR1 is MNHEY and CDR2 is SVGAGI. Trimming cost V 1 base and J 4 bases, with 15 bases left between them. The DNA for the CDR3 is TGTGCCAGCAGTTACTTCACGTCTCCAAGGGCAGATACGCAGTATTTT. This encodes CASSYFTSPRADTQYF.

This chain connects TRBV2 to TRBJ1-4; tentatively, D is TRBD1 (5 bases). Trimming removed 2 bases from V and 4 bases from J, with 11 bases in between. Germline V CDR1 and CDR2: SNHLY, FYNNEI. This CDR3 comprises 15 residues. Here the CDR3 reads CASSEFGGINEKLFF. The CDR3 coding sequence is TGTGCCAGCAGTGAATTTGGGGGAATTAATGAAAAACTGTTTTTT. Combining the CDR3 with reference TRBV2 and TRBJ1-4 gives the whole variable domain EPEVTQTPSHQVTQMGQEVILRCVPISNHLYFYWYRQILGQKVEFLVSFYNNEISEKSEIFDDQFSVERPDGSNFTLKIRSTKLEDSAMYFCASSEFGGINEKLFFGSGTQLSVL.

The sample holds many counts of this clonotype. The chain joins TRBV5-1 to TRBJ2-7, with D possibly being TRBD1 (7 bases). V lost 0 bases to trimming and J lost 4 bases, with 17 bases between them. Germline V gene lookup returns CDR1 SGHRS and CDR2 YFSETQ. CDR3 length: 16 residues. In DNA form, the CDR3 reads TGCGCCAGCAGCTTGGCCGGCGGGACAGTGGCATACGAGCAGTACTTC. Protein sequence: CASSLAGGTVAYEQYF.

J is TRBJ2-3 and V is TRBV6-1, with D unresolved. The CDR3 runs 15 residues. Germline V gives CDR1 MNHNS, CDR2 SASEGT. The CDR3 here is CVNSYDTGYTDTQYF. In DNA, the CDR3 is TGTGTCAACAGTTATGACACCGGATACACAGATACGCAGTATTTT.

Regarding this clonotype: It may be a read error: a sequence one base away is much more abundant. The CDR3 nucleotides are TGCAGTGCTAGCCCCCCGGGGGGCTCCTACAATGAGCAGTACTTC. Amino acids: CSASPPGGSYNEQYF. The rearrangement uses TRBV20-1 and TRBJ2-7; perhaps TRBD2 as D (7 bases). The CDR3 loop spans 15 amino acids. Trimming removed 3 bases at V and 7 bases at J, with 22 bases between. The germline V gene encodes CDR1 DFQATT and CDR2 SNEGSKA (reference sequence).

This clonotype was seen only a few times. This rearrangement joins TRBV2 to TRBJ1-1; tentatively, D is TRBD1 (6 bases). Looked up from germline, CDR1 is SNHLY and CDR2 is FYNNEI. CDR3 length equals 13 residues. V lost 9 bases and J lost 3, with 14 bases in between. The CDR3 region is CASNRELDTEAFF. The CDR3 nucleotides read TGTGCCAGTAACAGGGAGTTGGACACTGAAGCTTTCTTT.

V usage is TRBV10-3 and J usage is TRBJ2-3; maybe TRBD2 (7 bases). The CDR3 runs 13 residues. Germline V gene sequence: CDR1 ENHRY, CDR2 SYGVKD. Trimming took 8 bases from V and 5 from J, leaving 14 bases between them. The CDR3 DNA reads TGTGCCATCGGCGGGGGCCGGGGAGATACGCAGTATTTT. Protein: CAIGGGRGDTQYF.

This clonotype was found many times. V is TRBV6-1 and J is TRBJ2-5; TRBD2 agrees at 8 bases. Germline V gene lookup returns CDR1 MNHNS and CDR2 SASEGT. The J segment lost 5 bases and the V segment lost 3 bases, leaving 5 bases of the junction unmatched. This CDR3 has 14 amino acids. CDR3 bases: TGTGCCAGCAGTGATATAGCGGGGAGGGAGACCCAGTACTTC. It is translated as CASSDIAGRETQYF.

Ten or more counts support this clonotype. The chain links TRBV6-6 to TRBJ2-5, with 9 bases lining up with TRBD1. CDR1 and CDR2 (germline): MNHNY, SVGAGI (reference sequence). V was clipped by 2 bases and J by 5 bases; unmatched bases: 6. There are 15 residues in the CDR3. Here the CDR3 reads CASSYLQGARETQYF. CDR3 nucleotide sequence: TGTGCCAGCAGTTACCTACAGGGGGCGCGGGAGACCCAGTACTTC.

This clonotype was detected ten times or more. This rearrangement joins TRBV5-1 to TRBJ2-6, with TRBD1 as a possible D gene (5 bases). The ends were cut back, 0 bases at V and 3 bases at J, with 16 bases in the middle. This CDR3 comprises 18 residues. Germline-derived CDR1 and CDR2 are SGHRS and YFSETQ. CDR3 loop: CASSLEQGTAFGANVLTF. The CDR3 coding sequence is TGCGCCAGCAGCTTGGAGCAGGGCACCGCATTTGGGGCCAACGTCCTGACTTTC.